This paragraph covers one T cell receptor (beta chain) sequence. This CDR3 region has 13 residues. CDR1 is MNHEY and CDR2 is SMNVEV in the germline V gene (reference sequence). V gave up 0 bases and J gave up 0 bases, with 3 bases separating them. Libraries were prepared by immunoSEQ multiplex PCR; TCRdb keeps only in-frame clonotypes and omits some of them. The table records 130,000 to 150,000 clones, roughly 94% of them present only once. This sample was taken from a study of control samples from healthy donors and cancer patients. The clonotype originates from a man in his fifties or sixties with colorectal cancer. The chain recombines TRBV27 with TRBJ2-7; D gene ambiguous. Sequencing input: PBMCs. The CDR3 coding sequence is TGTGCCAGCAGTTTATCAGACTCCTACGAGCAGTACTTC. This translates into CASSLSDSYEQYF.